This T cell receptor (beta chain) was recorded in a study of T cell changes during pregnancy in multiple sclerosis. Libraries were prepared by immunoSEQ multiplex PCR; TCRdb keeps only in-frame clonotypes and omits some of them. The sample carries tens of thousands of clones, 90% recorded once. CDR3 length: 12 amino acids. The germline V gene has CDR1 SGHTA and CDR2 FQGTGA. V was trimmed by 5 bases and J by 6 bases, leaving 8 bases between them. This receptor was identified in a female donor with multiple sclerosis, enrolled in a pregnancy study. The source was CD8+ T cells from peripheral blood mononuclear cells, collected before pregnancy. V usage is TRBV7-3 and J usage is TRBJ2-1, with a weak D call TRBD1 (6 bases). CDR3: CASSADSNEQFF. In DNA form, the CDR3 reads TGTGCCAGCAGCGCGGACAGCAATGAGCAGTTCTTC. Combining the CDR3 with reference TRBV7-3 and TRBJ2-1 gives the whole variable domain GAGVSQTPSNKVTEKGKYVELRCDPISGHTALYWYRQSLGQGPEFLIYFQGTGAADDSGLPNDRFFAVRPEGSVSTLKIQRTERGDSAVYLCASSADSNEQFFGPGTRLTVL.